These T cell receptor beta chains were read from a single sample in a study of tumor-infiltrating lymphocytes in primary liver carcinoma. TCRdb analysed the multiplex PCR reads with MiXCR anew, one entry per CDR3 protein. Among approximately 120,000 distinct CDR3 sequences listed, 60% to 75% were seen once. The source material was liver tumor tissue from sampling region 3. These receptors originate from a woman aged 55-70 years with primary liver carcinoma and hepatitis B virus infection. Each CDR3 is given with its conserved first and last residue. The D gene is left open where the match is weak. Clone size, where shown, is once, few, many, or a class for clones that have expanded.

d_call	j_call	clone_size	v_call	cdr3_nt	cdr3_aa
NA	TRBJ1-2	many	TRBV6-1	TGTGCCAGCAGTAAAGACAGTGTCTATGGCTACACCTTC	CASSKDSVYGYTF
TRBD2	TRBJ2-5	few	TRBV28	TGTGCCAGCAGTTCGAGCGGGAGGGCCCGGGAGACCCAGTACTTC	CASSSSGRARETQYF
NA	TRBJ1-2	NA	TRBV4-2	TGTGCCAGCAACCAGGAAGGAGGAGATGGCTACACCTTC	CASNQEGGDGYTF
NA	TRBJ2-1	many	TRBV5-6	TGTGCCAGCAGCTTTTGGGCGGGGGCCTCCTACAATGAGCAGTTCTTC	CASSFWAGASYNEQFF
NA	TRBJ2-3	NA	TRBV11-2	TGTACCAGCAGCTCCCAGGGCCTTAGCACAGATACGCAGTACTTT	CTSSSQGLSTDTQYF
NA	TRBJ2-7	once	TRBV12-3/TRBV12-4	TGTGCCAGCAGCCAACTGGGACCCTACGAACAGTATTTC	CASSQLGPYEQYF
NA	TRBJ2-3	NA	TRBV6-5	TGTGACAGCAGCCGGACGGGGGGCACAGATACGCAGTATTTT	CDSSRTGGTDTQYF
NA	TRBJ2-3	NA	TRBV11-2	TGTGCCAGCAGCTACCACAGGTCCTTCACTGATACGCAGTATTTT	CASSYHRSFTDTQYF
NA	TRBJ2-6	NA	TRBV4-1	TGCGCCAGCGGCCAGGTAACCGGGACGGACTACTCTGGGGCCAACGTCCTGACTTTC	CASGQVTGTDYSGANVLTF
TRBD2	TRBJ2-5	many	TRBV12-3/TRBV12-4	TGTGCCAGCAGTTTAGGCATCTCAGCGGGAGGGAGGGACCAGTACTTC	CASSLGISAGGRDQYF
TRBD2	TRBJ2-5	NA	TRBV12-3/TRBV12-4	TGTGTCAGCAGCCCGGGATTAGCGGGAGGAGTGGGAGAGACCCAGTACTTC	CVSSPGLAGGVGETQYF
NA	TRBJ2-7	NA	TRBV11-1	TGTACCAGCAGCTACCTACGGGGGCCGTCCTACGAGCAGTACTTT	CTSSYLRGPSYEQYF
NA	TRBJ2-2	NA	TRBV5-1	TGCGCCAGCAGCTTGGAGGGTGGCGCCGGGGAGCTGTTTTTT	CASSLEGGAGELFF
NA	TRBJ1-6	NA	TRBV11-2	TGTGCCAGCAGCTCTGTAATGAATTCACACCTCCGCTTT	CASSSVMNSHLRF
TRBD2	TRBJ2-1	many	TRBV14	TGTGCCAGCAGCCAAGTTGTGACTAGCGGTGGGAATGAGCAGTTCTTC	CASSQVVTSGGNEQFF
TRBD2	TRBJ2-7	NA	TRBV12-3/TRBV12-4	TGTGCCAGCAGGATAGCGGGAGGGAGCATAGAGCAGTACTTC	CASRIAGGSIEQYF
NA	TRBJ1-2	NA	TRBV11-2	TGTGCCAGCAGCTCAGTAGGGGGGTATGGCTACACCTTC	CASSSVGGYGYTF
NA	TRBJ1-2	NA	TRBV12-3/TRBV12-4	TGTGCCAGCAGTTTACGGGACGGGAACTATGGCTACAGCTTC	CASSLRDGNYGYSF
TRBD2	TRBJ2-7	NA	TRBV11-2	TGTGCCAGCATAACTAGCGGGAGCGAGCAGTACTTC	CASITSGSEQYF